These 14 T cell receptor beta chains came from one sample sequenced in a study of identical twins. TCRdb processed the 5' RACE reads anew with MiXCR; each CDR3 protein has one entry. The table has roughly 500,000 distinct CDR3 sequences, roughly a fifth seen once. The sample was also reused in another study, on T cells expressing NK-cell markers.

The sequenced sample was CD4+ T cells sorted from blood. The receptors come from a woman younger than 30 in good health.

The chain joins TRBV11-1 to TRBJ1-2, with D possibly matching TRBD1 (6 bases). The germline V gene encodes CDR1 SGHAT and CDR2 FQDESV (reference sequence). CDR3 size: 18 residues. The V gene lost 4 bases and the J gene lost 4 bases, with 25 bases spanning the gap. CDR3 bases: TGTGCCAGCAGCTCCCTTCAGGGGACCTCCCGAAGCCTCTATGGCTACACCTTC. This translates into CASSSLQGTSRSLYGYTF.

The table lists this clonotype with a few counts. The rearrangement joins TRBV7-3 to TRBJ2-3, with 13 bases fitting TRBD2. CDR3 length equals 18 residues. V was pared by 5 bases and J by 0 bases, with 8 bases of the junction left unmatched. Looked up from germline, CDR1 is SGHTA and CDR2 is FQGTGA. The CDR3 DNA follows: TGTGCCAGCAGCCCGGGACTAGCGGGGAGTCCTAGCACAGATACGCAGTATTTT. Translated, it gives CASSPGLAGSPSTDTQYF.

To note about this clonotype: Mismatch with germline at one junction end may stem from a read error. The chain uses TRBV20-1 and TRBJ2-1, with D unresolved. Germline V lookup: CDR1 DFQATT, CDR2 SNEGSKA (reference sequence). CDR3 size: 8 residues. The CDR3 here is CSARDGIF. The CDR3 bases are TGCAGTGCTAGAGATGGCATCTTC.

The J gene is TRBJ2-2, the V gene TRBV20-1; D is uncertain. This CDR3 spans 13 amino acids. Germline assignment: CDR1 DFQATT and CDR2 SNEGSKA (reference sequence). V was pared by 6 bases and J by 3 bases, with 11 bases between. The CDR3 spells CSAHYSDTGELFF. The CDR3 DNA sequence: TGCAGTGCCCACTACAGTGACACCGGGGAGCTGTTTTTT.

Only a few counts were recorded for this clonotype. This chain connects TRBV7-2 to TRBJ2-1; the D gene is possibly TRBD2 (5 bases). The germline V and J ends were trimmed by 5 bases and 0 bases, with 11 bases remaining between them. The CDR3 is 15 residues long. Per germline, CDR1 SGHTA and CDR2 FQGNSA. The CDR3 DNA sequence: TGTGCCAGCAGCCCTAGCTATTCCTCCTACAATGAGCAGTTCTTC. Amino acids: CASSPSYSSYNEQFF. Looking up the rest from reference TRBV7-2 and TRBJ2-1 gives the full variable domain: GAGVSQSPSNKVTEKGKDVELRCDPISGHTALYWYRQSLGQGLEFLIYFQGNSAPDKSGLPSDRFSAERTGGSVSTLTIQRTQQEDSAVYLCASSPSYSSYNEQFFGPGTRLTVL.

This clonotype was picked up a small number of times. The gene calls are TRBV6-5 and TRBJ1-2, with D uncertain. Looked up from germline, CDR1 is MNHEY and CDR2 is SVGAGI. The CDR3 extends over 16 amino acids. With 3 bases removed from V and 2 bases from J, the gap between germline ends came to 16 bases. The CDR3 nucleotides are TGTGCCAGCAGTTATAGGTCCTCCGACGCCAACTATGGCTACACCTTC. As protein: CASSYRSSDANYGYTF.

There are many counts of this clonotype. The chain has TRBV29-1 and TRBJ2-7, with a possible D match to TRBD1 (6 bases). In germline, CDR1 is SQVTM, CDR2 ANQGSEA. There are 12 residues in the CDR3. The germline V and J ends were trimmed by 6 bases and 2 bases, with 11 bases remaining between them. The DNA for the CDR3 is TGCAGCGTGGGAGACAGGACCTACGAGCAGTACTTC. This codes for CSVGDRTYEQYF.

The CDR3 bases are TGTGCCAGCAGCTTAGGTCGGACTGAGGGTACCACAGATACGCAGTATTTT. Translation: CASSLGRTEGTTDTQYF. J is TRBJ2-3 and V is TRBV7-9; maybe TRBD2 (5 bases). The CDR3 has 17 residues. The V gene's germline CDR1 is SEHNR and CDR2 FQNEAQ (reference sequence). Trimming stripped 1 base from V and 2 bases from J, with 16 bases between.

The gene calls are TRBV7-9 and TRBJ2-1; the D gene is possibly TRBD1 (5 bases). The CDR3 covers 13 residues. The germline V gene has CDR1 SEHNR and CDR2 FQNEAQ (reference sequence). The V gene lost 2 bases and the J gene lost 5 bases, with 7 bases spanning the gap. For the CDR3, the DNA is TGTGCCAGCAGCTTATTACAGGACAATGAGCAGTTCTTC. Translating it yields CASSLLQDNEQFF. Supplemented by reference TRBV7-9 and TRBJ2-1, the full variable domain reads DTGVSQNPRHKITKRGQNVTFRCDPISEHNRLYWYRQTLGQGPEFLTYFQNEAQLEKSRLLSDRFSAERPKGSFSTLEIQRTEQGDSAMYLCASSLLQDNEQFFGPGTRLTVL.

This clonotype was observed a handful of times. The CDR3 nucleotides are TGCAGTGCGAGCCCGGAGGTTAGCAACACTGAAGCTTTCTTT. This gives the protein CSASPEVSNTEAFF. This chain uses TRBV20-1 with TRBJ1-1; D remains ambiguous. This CDR3 spans 14 amino acids. Between the trimmed V and J ends, which lost 6 bases and 2 bases, there was a span of 16 bases. Germline CDR1 DFQATT, CDR2 SNEGSKA (reference sequence).

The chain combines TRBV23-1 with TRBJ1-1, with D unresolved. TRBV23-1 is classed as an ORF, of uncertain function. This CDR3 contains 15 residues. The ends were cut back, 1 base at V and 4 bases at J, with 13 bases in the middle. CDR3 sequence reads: CASSQFPLVGTEAFF. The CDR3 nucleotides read TGCGCCAGCAGTCAATTCCCGTTGGTCGGCACTGAAGCTTTCTTT.

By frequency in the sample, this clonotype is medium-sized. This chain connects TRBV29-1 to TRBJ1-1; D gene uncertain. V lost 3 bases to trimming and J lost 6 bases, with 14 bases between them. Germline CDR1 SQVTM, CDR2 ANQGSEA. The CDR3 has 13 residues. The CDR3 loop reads CSVDGTKPSEAFF. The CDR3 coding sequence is TGCAGCGTTGATGGTACTAAGCCGTCTGAAGCTTTCTTT.

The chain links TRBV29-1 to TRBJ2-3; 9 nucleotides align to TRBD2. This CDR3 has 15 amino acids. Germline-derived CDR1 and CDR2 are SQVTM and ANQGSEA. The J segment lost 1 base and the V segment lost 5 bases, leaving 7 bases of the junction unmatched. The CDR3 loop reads CSVLSGGFRTDTQYF. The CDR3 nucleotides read TGCAGCGTTCTTAGCGGGGGTTTCCGCACAGATACGCAGTATTTT.

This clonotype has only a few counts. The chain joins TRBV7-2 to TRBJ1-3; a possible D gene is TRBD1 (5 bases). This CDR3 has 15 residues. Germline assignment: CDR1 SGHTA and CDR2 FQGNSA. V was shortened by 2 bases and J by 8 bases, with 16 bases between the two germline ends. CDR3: CASSLKGLGVDTIYF. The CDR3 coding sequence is TGTGCCAGCAGCTTAAAGGGTTTGGGGGTAGACACCATATATTTT.